The 26 T cell receptor beta chains in this list originate from one sample, sequenced in a study of blood T cell repertoires in COVID-19. Assay: immunoSEQ multiplex PCR; the TCRdb copy retains only in-frame clones and omits some. The data show over 250,000 clones, roughly 85% seen once. Sequencing input: peripheral blood. The receptor source for this set is a man aged 45-65 years with active or convalescent COVID-19.

About this clone itself: Distinct nucleotide sequences in the sample also encode this CDR3. The chain combines TRBV5-1 with TRBJ2-5; 8 bases fit TRBD1. In germline, CDR1 is SGHRS, CDR2 YFSETQ. V gave up 0 bases and J gave up 4 bases; unmatched junction bases: 2. There are 14 residues in the CDR3. The CDR3 DNA sequence: TGCGCCAGCAGCTTGGGACAGGGGAGAGAGACCCAGTACTTC. Protein product: CASSLGQGRETQYF.

V usage is TRBV7-2 and J usage is TRBJ2-1; weak D call: TRBD2 (6 bases). Between the trimmed V and J ends, which lost 0 bases and 8 bases, there was a span of 14 bases. This CDR3 contains 15 residues. The germline CDR1 and CDR2 sequences are SGHTA and FQGNSA. CDR3: CASSLAVPGGHEQFF. The DNA of the CDR3 is TGTGCCAGCAGCTTAGCGGTCCCCGGGGGTCATGAGCAGTTCTTC.

The CDR3 loop reads CASSFPGYGQPQHF. CDR3 in DNA: TGTGCCAGCAGCTTTCCAGGGTACGGGCAGCCCCAGCATTTT. The genes are TRBV7-9 and TRBJ1-5, with D possibly matching TRBD1 (5 bases). CDR3 length: 14 amino acids. The germline V gene encodes CDR1 SEHNR and CDR2 FQNEAQ (reference sequence). The V gene lost 3 bases and the J gene lost 7 bases, with 13 bases spanning the gap.

This clone was detected only once. The chain couples TRBV15 to TRBJ2-7, with D tentatively TRBD1 (6 bases). The CDR3 has 14 residues. V lost 1 base to trimming and J lost 6 bases, with 13 bases between them. Germline-derived CDR1 and CDR2 are LNHNV and YYDKDF (reference sequence). The CDR3: CATSRGVGGAEQYF. In nucleotides, the CDR3 is TGTGCCACCAGCAGAGGTGTAGGGGGAGCCGAGCAGTACTTC.

V usage is TRBV9 and J usage is TRBJ2-1; 7 bases align to TRBD1. The CDR3 extends over 14 amino acids. Germline assignment: CDR1 SGDLS and CDR2 YYNGEE. The J segment lost 4 bases and the V segment lost 2 bases, leaving 3 bases of the junction unmatched. The CDR3 sequence: CASSVRTGYNEQFF. The CDR3 region has the DNA TGTGCCAGCAGCGTTAGGACAGGTTACAATGAGCAGTTCTTC.

The chain recombines TRBV2 with TRBJ2-7, with a tentative D call TRBD1 (6 bases). Germline CDR1 is SNHLY and CDR2 is FYNNEI. This CDR3 contains 15 residues. The germline V and J ends were trimmed by 6 bases and 5 bases, with 20 bases remaining between them. As DNA, the CDR3 is TGTGCCAGCAGACCCGGGACAACATCACGAGACGAGCAGTACTTC. It is translated as CASRPGTTSRDEQYF.

V and J are TRBV7-6 and TRBJ2-2; 8 positions agree with TRBD2. The CDR3 consists of 14 residues. Germline values: CDR1 SGHVS, CDR2 FNYEAQ. V was clipped by 4 bases and J by 6 bases; unmatched bases: 4. The CDR3 here is CASSSREGAGELFF. In nucleotides, the CDR3 is TGTGCCAGCAGCTCTCGGGAGGGGGCCGGGGAGCTGTTTTTT.

The chain combines TRBV5-1 with TRBJ1-4; 7 nucleotides line up with TRBD1. The CDR3 sequence is 14 residues long. Germline CDR1 reads SGHRS; CDR2 reads YFSETQ. The J segment lost 7 bases and the V segment lost 5 bases, leaving 8 bases of the junction unmatched. CDR3 in amino acids: CASRLQGPGEKLFF. CDR3 sequence (DNA): TGCGCCAGCAGGTTACAGGGGCCGGGTGAAAAACTGTTTTTT.

This clone has a single count. The chain recombines TRBV30 with TRBJ2-1; 12 nucleotides line up with TRBD2. The germline V gene has CDR1 GTSNPN and CDR2 SVGIG (reference sequence). After removal of 4 bases from V and 8 bases from J, the junction contained 12 bases not matched to a gene. CDR3 length: 16 residues. CDR3 nucleotides: TGTGCCTGGATCCGACCGACTAGCGGGAGTGGGGATGAGCAGTTCTTC. The encoded protein is CAWIRPTSGSGDEQFF.

This clone was observed a handful of times. The chain recombines TRBV19 with TRBJ1-5; 8 nucleotides align to TRBD1. Germline CDR1 and CDR2: LNHDA and SQIVND (reference sequence). This CDR3 comprises 15 residues. J lost 4 bases, V lost 7 bases, and 9 bases had no gene match. The CDR3 nucleotides read TGTGCCAGTAATCAGGGGGCCCTGGAAAATCAGCCCCAGCATTTT. Protein: CASNQGALENQPQHF.

The chain carries TRBV6-2 or TRBV6-3 and TRBJ2-5; 7 positions agree with TRBD2. The ends lost 0 bases at V and 1 base at J; junction bases unmatched: 5. The CDR3 is 16 residues long. Germline CDR1 is MNHEY and CDR2 is SVGEGT. The CDR3 region has the DNA TGTGCCAGCAGTTACTCGTTGGGGGGGTCCCAAGAGACCCAGTACTTC. Its translation is CASSYSLGGSQETQYF.

The rearrangement joins TRBV10-2 to TRBJ2-5; D perhaps matches TRBD2 (6 bases). This CDR3 has 13 residues. V lost 10 bases to trimming and J lost 7 bases, with 19 bases between them. CDR1 is WSHSY and CDR2 is SAAADI in the germline V gene. The DNA for the CDR3 is TGCGCCAATGCGGCCGGGACTTCGGGGACCCAGTACTTC. Protein sequence: CANAAGTSGTQYF.

This chain connects TRBV4-1 to TRBJ2-3; D possibly corresponds to TRBD2 (5 bases). The length of the CDR3 is 13 residues. Germline V gene data show CDR1 as MGHRA and CDR2 as YSYEKL. V was clipped by 0 bases and J by 5 bases, with 6 bases between them. CDR3 loop: CASSQDEGDTQYF. Here the CDR3 DNA reads TGCGCCAGCAGCCAAGATGAGGGAGATACGCAGTATTTT.

CDR3 sequence reads: CASSPGTSTNYEQYF. The CDR3 nucleotides read TGTGCCAGCAGCCCCGGGACTAGCACCAACTACGAGCAGTACTTC. The chain couples TRBV28 to TRBJ2-7; 9 bases agree with TRBD2. This CDR3 contains 15 residues. V was pared by 6 bases and J by 3 bases, with 9 bases of the junction left unmatched. Looked up from germline, CDR1 is MDHEN and CDR2 is SYDVKM.

This chain connects TRBV3-1 (or the pseudogene TRBV3-2) to TRBJ2-3, with 8 nucleotides matching TRBD2. The CDR3 is 15 amino acids. The V gene end was trimmed by 2 bases and the J gene end by 3 bases; junction bases not matched to a gene: 4. CDR1 and CDR2 (germline): LGHDT, YNNKEL (reference sequence). For the CDR3, the DNA is TGTGCCAGCAGCCAAAGCGGGAGTATGACAGATACGCAGTATTTT. Translating gives CASSQSGSMTDTQYF.

This clone was seen more than once but under ten times. CDR3 amino acids: CASSVDRDYGYTF. In DNA, the CDR3 is TGTGCCAGCAGCGTAGACAGGGACTATGGCTACACCTTC. The rearrangement joins TRBV9 to TRBJ1-2; possibly TRBD1 for D (6 bases). This CDR3 has 13 amino acids. Trimming shortened V by 0 bases and J by 3 bases, and 6 bases separated the two germline ends. CDR1 and CDR2 (germline): SGDLS, YYNGEE.

This clone showed up just once. This rearrangement joins TRBV5-6 to TRBJ1-2, with 7 bases aligning to TRBD1. The CDR3 has 14 residues. Trimming took 5 bases from V and 0 from J; bases not matched to a gene: 4. Germline loops: CDR1 SGHDT, CDR2 YYEEEE. The DNA for the CDR3 is TGTGCCAGCAGGGGGACAGCAGCTAACTATGGCTACACCTTC. Amino acid sequence: CASRGTAANYGYTF. Full variable domain (rest looked up from reference TRBV5-6 and TRBJ1-2): DAGVTQSPTHLIKTRGQQVTLRCSPKSGHDTVSWYQQALGQGPQFIFQYYEEEERQRGNFPDRFSGHQFPNYSSELNVNALLLGDSALYLCASRGTAANYGYTFGSGTRLTVV.

This rearrangement joins TRBV28 to TRBJ1-6; perhaps TRBD1 as D (5 bases). Trimming pared 6 bases from V and 10 bases from J, leaving 25 bases between. Germline assignment: CDR1 MDHEN and CDR2 SYDVKM. CDR3 size: 17 residues. CDR3 protein: CASRTNDLGPAGSPLHF. The CDR3 DNA is TGTGCCAGCAGAACCAACGATTTGGGGCCAGCGGGGTCACCCCTCCACTTT.

The V call is TRBV28, the J call TRBJ1-1; D remains ambiguous. The CDR3 is made up of 13 amino acids. Germline lookup yields CDR1 MDHEN and CDR2 SYDVKM. V lost 6 bases to trimming and J lost 1 base, with 9 bases between them. The CDR3 loop is CASSQASNTEAFF. The CDR3 DNA sequence: TGTGCCAGCAGCCAGGCGTCGAACACTGAAGCTTTCTTT.

The chain uses TRBV6-1 and TRBJ2-2; D is perhaps TRBD1 (5 bases). V gave up 6 bases and J gave up 7 bases, with 15 bases separating them. There are 14 residues in the CDR3. Germline V CDR1 and CDR2: MNHNS, SASEGT. The CDR3 DNA reads as TGTGCCAGCAGCATACAGACAGTAAACGGGGAGCTGTTTTTT. This sequence encodes CASSIQTVNGELFF.

The chain recombines TRBV2 with TRBJ1-5, with no clear D. The length of the CDR3 is 12 residues. CDR1 and CDR2 from the germline V gene are SNHLY and FYNNEI. Trimming shortened V by 6 bases and J by 3 bases, and 6 bases separated the two germline ends. The CDR3 is CASRAPNQPQHF. In DNA form, the CDR3 reads TGTGCCAGCAGGGCCCCCAATCAGCCCCAGCATTTT.

The chain carries TRBV28 and TRBJ2-7; TRBD1 matches at 7 bases. V lost 3 bases, J lost 1 base, and 6 bases stayed unmatched. This CDR3 is 15 amino acids long. From germline, CDR1 is MDHEN and CDR2 SYDVKM. The CDR3: CASSFRGTPSYEQYF. For the CDR3, the DNA is TGTGCCAGCAGTTTCAGGGGGACACCGTCCTACGAGCAGTACTTC. Full variable domain (outside the CDR3, taken from reference TRBV28 and TRBJ2-7): DVKVTQSSRYLVKRTGEKVFLECVQDMDHENMFWYRQDPGLGLRLIYFSYDVKMKEKGDIPEGYSVSREKKERFSLILESASTNQTSMYLCASSFRGTPSYEQYFGPGTRLTVT.

The J gene is TRBJ2-3, the V gene TRBV28, with 8 bases aligning to TRBD2. V trimming: 4 bases; J trimming: 0 bases; junction bases outside the gene matches: 9. This CDR3 region has 17 residues. CDR1 is MDHEN, CDR2 SYDVKM, per germline. CDR3 sequence: CASSSGRLAPSTDTQYF. The CDR3 DNA reads TGTGCCAGCAGTTCGGGCCGACTAGCGCCTAGCACAGATACGCAGTATTTT.

This clone appeared a single time. The chain has TRBV11-2 and TRBJ1-2; 9 nucleotides line up with TRBD1. J gave up 8 bases and V 2 bases, and 6 bases lay outside the gene matches. The CDR3 sequence is 14 residues long. CDR1 is SGHAT, CDR2 FQNNGV, per germline. The CDR3 region is CASSLSRTGEGYTF. In DNA form, the CDR3 reads TGTGCCAGCAGCTTATCCAGGACAGGGGAAGGCTACACCTTC.

This CDR3 reads CASSLEGLARGETQYF. The DNA for the CDR3 is TGTGCCAGCAGCTTGGAGGGACTAGCGAGGGGTGAGACCCAGTACTTC. The chain employs TRBV5-8 and TRBJ2-5; the match to TRBD2 covers 10 bases. CDR1 is SGHTS and CDR2 is YDEGEE in the germline V gene. The CDR3 is 16 amino acids. V was pared by 0 bases and J by 5 bases, with 7 bases of the junction left unmatched.

J is TRBJ2-2 and V is TRBV18; tentatively, D is TRBD1 (6 bases). The ends were cut back, 2 bases at V and 0 bases at J, with 13 bases in the middle. This CDR3 comprises 17 residues. CDR1 and CDR2 from the germline V gene are KGHSH and LQKENI. The CDR3 sequence: CASSPTRGGPNTGELFF. The CDR3 nucleotides read TGTGCCAGCTCACCAACCCGAGGGGGACCGAACACCGGGGAGCTGTTTTTT.